The 8 T cell receptor beta chains below all came from one sample that was sequenced in a study of cytomegalovirus exposure and HLA in healthy donors. The PCR had 60 Vbeta and 13 Jbeta primers. The table came from immunoSEQ multiplex PCR; TCRdb's copy has only in-frame clones and leaves some out. The sample holds about 90,000 clones, around 68% seen once. Specimen: PBMCs. The receptors were sampled from a young man in good health and CMV-seropositive.

The V and J genes are TRBV19 and TRBJ1-1; maybe TRBD1 (5 bases). The CDR3 loop spans 15 amino acids. Trimming pared 9 bases from V and 3 bases from J, leaving 20 bases between. Germline V gene data show CDR1 as LNHDA and CDR2 as SQIVND (reference sequence). Here the CDR3 DNA reads TGTGCCAGCTCCCAGCGGGGGATCTTGGACACTGAAGCTTTCTTT. Translated: CASSQRGILDTEAFF.

J is TRBJ2-1 and V is TRBV19; 8 bases are a match to TRBD2. V shed 6 bases and J 4 bases; nucleotides not matched to a gene: 11. This CDR3 is built from 16 residues. Germline CDR1 LNHDA, CDR2 SQIVND (reference sequence). Here the CDR3 reads CASSIGAGGAYNEQFF. CDR3 DNA sequence: TGTGCCAGTAGCATCGGCGCGGGAGGTGCGTACAATGAGCAGTTCTTC.

The V gene is TRBV5-8, the J gene TRBJ1-2; D is possibly TRBD1 (5 bases). The length of the CDR3 is 15 residues. Between the trimmed V and J ends, which lost 4 bases and 2 bases, there was a span of 15 bases. CDR1 and CDR2 from the germline V gene are SGHTS and YDEGEE. The CDR3 region has the DNA TGTGCCAGCAGCCCCAGGGCGCCCCTCAACTATGGCTACACCTTC. Residues: CASSPRAPLNYGYTF.

This chain joins TRBV6-5 and TRBJ2-7; 11 bases agree with TRBD2. V gave up 7 bases and J gave up 3 bases; unmatched junction bases: 5. There are 14 residues in the CDR3. Germline CDR1 is MNHEY and CDR2 is SVGAGI. The CDR3 spells CASKRLAGIYEQYF. CDR3 in DNA: TGTGCCAGCAAACGACTAGCGGGGATCTACGAGCAGTACTTC.

The V call is TRBV7-9, the J call TRBJ2-5, with 8 positions matching TRBD2. Unmatched junction bases numbered 8, after V lost 5 bases and J lost 0 bases. The CDR3 covers 16 residues. Germline V lookup: CDR1 SEHNR, CDR2 FQNEAQ (reference sequence). The CDR3, as DNA: TGTGCCAGCAGCCTTCCGAGCGGGGGTTACCAAGAGACCCAGTACTTC. It specifies CASSLPSGGYQETQYF.

V gene TRBV2 combines with J gene TRBJ2-7, with 11 bases identical to TRBD2. The V gene's germline CDR1 is SNHLY and CDR2 FYNNEI. The CDR3 is made up of 17 amino acids. Trimming took 7 bases from V and 3 from J; bases not matched to a gene: 14. CDR3 loop: CASTLAGGRTTLYEQYF. The CDR3, as DNA: TGTGCCAGCACCCTAGCGGGAGGTCGAACCACCCTCTACGAGCAGTACTTC.

The V and J genes are TRBV27 and TRBJ2-7; 7 bases are a match to TRBD2. CDR1 MNHEY and CDR2 SMNVEV come from the germline V gene (reference sequence). This CDR3 has 15 amino acids. V trimming: 11 bases; J trimming: 0 bases; junction bases outside the gene matches: 13. CDR3 bases: TGTGCCTGCGGCACCGAGCGGGGTTCCTCCTACGAGCAGTACTTC. It is translated as CACGTERGSSYEQYF.

The V call is TRBV11-2, the J call TRBJ2-2; TRBD2 is a possible D gene (6 bases). V lost 2 bases and J 3 bases, leaving 16 bases between the germline ends. This CDR3 is 17 amino acids long. Germline assignment: CDR1 SGHAT and CDR2 FQNNGV. The CDR3 sequence: CASSLTGTRPYTGELFF. The CDR3 nucleotides are TGTGCCAGCAGCTTAACCGGGACTCGCCCGTACACCGGGGAGCTGTTTTTT.